This T cell receptor beta chain was identified during a study of shared clonotypes between healthy human individuals. Study in general: CD4 naive and memory got three plates each, CD8 naive two, CD8 memory one.

Clones were read by immunoSEQ multiplex PCR, and TCRdb kept only the in-frame ones, dropping some. In the table there are approximately 2,300,000 clones, 80% to 95% of which are singletons. V lost 5 bases, J lost 1 base, and 13 bases stayed unmatched. The CDR3 consists of 16 residues. CDR1 is SQVTM, CDR2 ANQGSEA, per germline. The source is a man younger than 30 in good health. Some clones in this sample may be carry-over from other donors' samples. The chain uses TRBV29-1 and TRBJ1-1; TRBD1 matches 7 bases. The material sequenced was naive CD4+ T cells from PBMCs. The subset denotes: CD45RA+ positively selected. The CDR3 loop is CSVRRTPGQPNTEAFF. The CDR3 DNA reads as TGCAGCGTTAGACGAACCCCGGGACAGCCGAACACTGAAGCTTTCTTT. Drawing the rest from reference TRBV29-1 and TRBJ1-1, the complete variable domain is SAVISQKPSRDICQRGTSLTIQCQVDSQVTMMFWYRQQPGQSLTLIATANQGSEATYESGFVIDKFPISRPNLTFSTLTVSNMSPEDSSIYLCSVRRTPGQPNTEAFFGQGTRLTVV.